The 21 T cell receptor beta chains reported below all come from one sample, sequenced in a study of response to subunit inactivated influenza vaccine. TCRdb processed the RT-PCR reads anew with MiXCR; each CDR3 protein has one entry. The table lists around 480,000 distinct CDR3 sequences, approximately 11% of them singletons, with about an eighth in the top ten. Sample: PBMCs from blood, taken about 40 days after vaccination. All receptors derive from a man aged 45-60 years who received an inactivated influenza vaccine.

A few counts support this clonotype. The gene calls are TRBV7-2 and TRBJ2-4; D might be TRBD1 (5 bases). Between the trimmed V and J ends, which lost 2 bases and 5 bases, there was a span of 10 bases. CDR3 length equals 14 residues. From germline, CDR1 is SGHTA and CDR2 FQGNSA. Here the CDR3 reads CASSLSIGENIQYF. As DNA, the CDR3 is TGTGCCAGCAGCTTATCAATAGGGGAAAACATTCAGTACTTC.

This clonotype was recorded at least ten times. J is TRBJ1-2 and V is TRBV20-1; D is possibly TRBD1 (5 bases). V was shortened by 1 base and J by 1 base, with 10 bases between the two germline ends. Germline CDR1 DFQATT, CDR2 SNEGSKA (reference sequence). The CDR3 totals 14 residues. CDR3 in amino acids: CSARAGALNYGYTF. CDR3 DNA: TGCAGTGCTAGAGCCGGGGCCCTTAACTATGGCTACACCTTC.

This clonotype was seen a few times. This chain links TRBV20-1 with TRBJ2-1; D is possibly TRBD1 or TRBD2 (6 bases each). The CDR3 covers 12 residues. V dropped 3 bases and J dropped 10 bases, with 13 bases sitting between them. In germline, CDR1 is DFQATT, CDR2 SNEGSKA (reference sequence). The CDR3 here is CSASKGGWEQFF. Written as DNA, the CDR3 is TGCAGTGCTAGTAAAGGGGGGTGGGAGCAGTTCTTC.

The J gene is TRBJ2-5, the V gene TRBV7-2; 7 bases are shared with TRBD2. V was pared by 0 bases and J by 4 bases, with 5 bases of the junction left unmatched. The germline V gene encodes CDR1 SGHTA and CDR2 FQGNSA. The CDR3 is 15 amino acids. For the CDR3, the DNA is TGTGCCAGCAGCTTAGCGGGAGGGCCTTTAGAGACCCAGTACTTC. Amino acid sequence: CASSLAGGPLETQYF.

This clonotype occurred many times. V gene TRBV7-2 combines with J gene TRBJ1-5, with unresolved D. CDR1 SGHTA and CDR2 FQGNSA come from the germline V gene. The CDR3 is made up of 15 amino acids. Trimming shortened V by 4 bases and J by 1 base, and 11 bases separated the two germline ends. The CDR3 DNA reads TGTGCCAGCAGCTGGACCTTGGGGAGCAATCAGCCCCAGCATTTT. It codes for CASSWTLGSNQPQHF.

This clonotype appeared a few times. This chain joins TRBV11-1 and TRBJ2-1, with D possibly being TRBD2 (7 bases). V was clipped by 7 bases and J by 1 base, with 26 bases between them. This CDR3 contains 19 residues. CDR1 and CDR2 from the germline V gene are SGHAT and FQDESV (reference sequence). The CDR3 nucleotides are TGTGCCAGCATCCAAGGGGGACGCGGCGGCGGGAGATCCTACAATGAGCAGTTCTTC. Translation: CASIQGGRGGGRSYNEQFF.

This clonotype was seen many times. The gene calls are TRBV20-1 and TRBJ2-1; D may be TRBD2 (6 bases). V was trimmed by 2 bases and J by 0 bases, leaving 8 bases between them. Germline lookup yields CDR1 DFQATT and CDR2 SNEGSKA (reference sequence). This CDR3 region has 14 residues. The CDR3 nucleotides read TGCAGTGCTAGATTCGGGAGCTCCTACAATGAGCAGTTCTTC. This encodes CSARFGSSYNEQFF.

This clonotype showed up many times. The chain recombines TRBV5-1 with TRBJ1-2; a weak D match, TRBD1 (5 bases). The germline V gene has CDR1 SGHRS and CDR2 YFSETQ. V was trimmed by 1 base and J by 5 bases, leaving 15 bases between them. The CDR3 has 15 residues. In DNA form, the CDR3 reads TGCGCCAGCAGCTTGAGTTGGGGGTCAGCTTATGGCTACACCTTC. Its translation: CASSLSWGSAYGYTF.

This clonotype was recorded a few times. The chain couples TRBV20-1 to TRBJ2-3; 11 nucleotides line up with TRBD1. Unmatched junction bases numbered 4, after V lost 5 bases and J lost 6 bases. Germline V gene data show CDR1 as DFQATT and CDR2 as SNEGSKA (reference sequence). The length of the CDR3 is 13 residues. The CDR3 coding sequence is TGCAGTGCTCGCGGGACAGGGGGTGATACGCAGTATTTT. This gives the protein CSARGTGGDTQYF.

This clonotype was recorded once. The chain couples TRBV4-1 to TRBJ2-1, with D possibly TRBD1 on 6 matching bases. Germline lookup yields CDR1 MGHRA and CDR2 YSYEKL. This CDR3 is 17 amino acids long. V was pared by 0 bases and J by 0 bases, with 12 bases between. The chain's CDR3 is CASSQDGTRSSYNEQFF. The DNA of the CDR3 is TGCGCCAGCAGCCAAGATGGGACAAGGAGCTCCTACAATGAGCAGTTCTTC.

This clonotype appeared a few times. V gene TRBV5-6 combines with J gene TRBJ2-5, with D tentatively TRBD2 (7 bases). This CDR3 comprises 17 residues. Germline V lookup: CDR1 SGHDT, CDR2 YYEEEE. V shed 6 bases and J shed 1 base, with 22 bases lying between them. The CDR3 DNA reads TGTGCCAGCACCCTAGGGGGGGCGCGTCCAAGCCAAGAGACCCAGTACTTC. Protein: CASTLGGARPSQETQYF.

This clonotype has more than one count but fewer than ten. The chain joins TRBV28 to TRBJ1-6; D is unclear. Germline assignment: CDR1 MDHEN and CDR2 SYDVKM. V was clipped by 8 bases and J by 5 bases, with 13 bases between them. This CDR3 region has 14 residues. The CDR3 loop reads CASSSPGNNSPLHF. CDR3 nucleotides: TGTGCCAGCTCCTCCCCGGGAAATAATTCACCCCTCCACTTT.

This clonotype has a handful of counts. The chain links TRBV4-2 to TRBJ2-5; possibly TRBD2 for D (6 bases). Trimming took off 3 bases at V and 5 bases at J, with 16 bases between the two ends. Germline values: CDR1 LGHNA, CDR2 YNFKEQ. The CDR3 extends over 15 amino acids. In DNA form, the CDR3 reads TGTGCCAGCAGCCACCGGGACTCACAAGGGGAGACCCAGTACTTC. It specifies CASSHRDSQGETQYF.

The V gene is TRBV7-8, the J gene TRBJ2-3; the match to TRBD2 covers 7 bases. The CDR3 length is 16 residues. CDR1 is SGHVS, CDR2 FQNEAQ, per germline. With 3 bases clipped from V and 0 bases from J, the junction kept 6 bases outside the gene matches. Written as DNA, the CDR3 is TGTGCCAGCAGCTTTTGGTTTAGCGGGAGCACAGATACGCAGTATTTT. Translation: CASSFWFSGSTDTQYF.

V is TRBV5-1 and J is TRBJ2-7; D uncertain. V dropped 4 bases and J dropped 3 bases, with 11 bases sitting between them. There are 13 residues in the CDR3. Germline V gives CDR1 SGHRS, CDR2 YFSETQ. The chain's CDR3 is CASSQVTGYEQYF. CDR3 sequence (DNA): TGCGCCAGCAGCCAAGTCACGGGCTACGAGCAGTACTTC.

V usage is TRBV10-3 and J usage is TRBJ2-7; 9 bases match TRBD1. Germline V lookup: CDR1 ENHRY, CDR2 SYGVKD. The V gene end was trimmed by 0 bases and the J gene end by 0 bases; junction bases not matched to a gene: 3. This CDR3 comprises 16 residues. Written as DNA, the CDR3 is TGTGCCATCAGTGAGTCTTTGGGACAGGGCTCCTACGAGCAGTACTTC. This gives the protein CAISESLGQGSYEQYF.

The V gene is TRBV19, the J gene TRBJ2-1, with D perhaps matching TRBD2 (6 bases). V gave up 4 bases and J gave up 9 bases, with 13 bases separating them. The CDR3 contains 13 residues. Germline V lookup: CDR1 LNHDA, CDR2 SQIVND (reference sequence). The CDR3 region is CASSTGRAGEQFF. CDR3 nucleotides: TGTGCCAGTAGTACGGGCCGAGCGGGTGAGCAGTTCTTC.

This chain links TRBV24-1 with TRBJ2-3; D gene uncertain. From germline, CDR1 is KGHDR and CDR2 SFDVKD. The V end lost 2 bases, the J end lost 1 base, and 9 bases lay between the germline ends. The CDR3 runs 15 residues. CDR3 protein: CATSDSGRGTDTQYF. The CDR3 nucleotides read TGTGCCACCAGTGATTCCGGACGGGGCACAGATACGCAGTATTTT.

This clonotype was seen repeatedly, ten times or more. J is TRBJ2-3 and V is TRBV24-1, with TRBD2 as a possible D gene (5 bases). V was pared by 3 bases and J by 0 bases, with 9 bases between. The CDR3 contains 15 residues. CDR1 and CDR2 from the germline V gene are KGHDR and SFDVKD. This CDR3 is CATSDPRTSTDTQYF. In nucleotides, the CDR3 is TGTGCCACCAGTGATCCGCGGACTAGCACAGATACGCAGTATTTT.

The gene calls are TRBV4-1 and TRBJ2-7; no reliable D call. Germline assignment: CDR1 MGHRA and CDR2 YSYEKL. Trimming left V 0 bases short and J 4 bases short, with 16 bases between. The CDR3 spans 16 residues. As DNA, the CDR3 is TGCGCCAGCAGCCAAGATAATATAGGCAGCAGATACGAGCAGTACTTC. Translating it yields CASSQDNIGSRYEQYF.

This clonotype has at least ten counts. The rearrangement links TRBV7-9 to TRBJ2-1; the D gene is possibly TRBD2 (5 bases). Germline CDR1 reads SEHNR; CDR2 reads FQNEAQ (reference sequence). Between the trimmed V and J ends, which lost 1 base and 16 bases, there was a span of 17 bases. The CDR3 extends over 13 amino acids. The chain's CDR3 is CASSLVRAERGFF. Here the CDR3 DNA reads TGTGCCAGCAGCTTAGTGCGGGCGGAGCGAGGCTTCTTC.